Each of the 26 T cell receptor beta chains below was sequenced from the same sample in a study of prognosis after radiotherapy for stage I lung cancer. By two-round multiplex PCR, the TCR beta CDR3 was amplified from genomic DNA. Specific primers for each TRBV and TRBJ gene were what first-round PCR used. One entry per CDR3 protein, called by TCRdb with MiXCR from the multiplex PCR reads. The sample shows around 25,000 distinct CDR3 sequences, 36% of them seen only once. The sample was PBMCs, taken before or after stereotactic body radiation therapy (not recorded which). The receptors derive from a donor aged 50 or older with non-small cell lung cancer.

A remark on this clonotype: A single base is all that separates this from a far larger clone, so a read error is likely. This chain links TRBV12-3 or TRBV12-4 with TRBJ2-7; a possible D gene is TRBD2 (5 bases). Trimming cost V 5 bases and J 4 bases, with 9 bases left between them. There are 12 residues in the CDR3. This chain's CDR3 is CASSDPGYEQYF. The CDR3 coding sequence is TGTGCCAGCAGTGACCCGGGATACGAGCAGTACTTC.

V gene TRBV20-1 combines with J gene TRBJ2-5, with TRBD2 matching over 7 bases. This CDR3 is 14 amino acids long. V was pared by 5 bases and J by 4 bases, with 10 bases of the junction left unmatched. Germline-derived CDR1 and CDR2 are DFQATT and SNEGSKA (reference sequence). CDR3 nucleotides: TGCAGTGCTGGTTTACTAGCGTTGGCAGAGACCCAGTACTTC. Residues: CSAGLLALAETQYF.

The sample holds many counts of this clonotype. V usage is TRBV12-3 or TRBV12-4 and J usage is TRBJ2-1; D remains ambiguous. The ends were cut back, 1 base at V and 6 bases at J, with 7 bases in the middle. The CDR3 is made up of 13 amino acids. Here the CDR3 reads CASSLEGSNEQFF. The CDR3 nucleotides read TGTGCCAGCAGTTTAGAGGGATCCAATGAGCAGTTCTTC.

In regard to this clonotype: One junction end does not reproduce the germline sequence, and a read error may be involved. This chain joins TRBV2 and TRBJ1-5; D is undetermined. The CDR3 loop spans 13 amino acids. Germline values: CDR1 SNHLY, CDR2 FYNNEI. Here the CDR3 reads CASSERENQPQNF. The CDR3 DNA sequence: TGTGCCAGTAGTGAGAGGGAAAATCAGCCCCAGAATTTT.

In this sample, this clonotype turned up once. The chain recombines TRBV9 with TRBJ1-6; D unresolved. V lost 0 bases and J lost 10, with 8 bases in between. The CDR3 is 13 amino acids. Per germline, CDR1 SGDLS and CDR2 YYNGEE. The CDR3 loop reads CASSVAVGSPLHF. DNA of the CDR3: TGTGCCAGCAGCGTAGCTGTTGGGTCACCCCTCCACTTT.

In the case of this clonotype: One end of the junction is discordant with germline, which a read error may explain. The gene calls are TRBV6-2 or TRBV6-3 and TRBJ2-1; D is unresolved. The CDR3 loop spans 15 amino acids. In germline, CDR1 is MNHEY, CDR2 SVGEGT. CDR3 loop: CVSSYSMGSYNEQFF. As DNA, the CDR3 is TGTGTCAGCAGTTACAGCATGGGCTCCTACAATGAGCAGTTCTTC.

The J gene is TRBJ2-1, the V gene TRBV7-3; TRBD2 agrees at 7 bases. CDR3 length equals 12 residues. The germline gives CDR1 SGHTA, CDR2 FQGTGA. V shed 2 bases, J shed 9 bases, and the junction held 1 base outside the gene matches. The CDR3 sequence is CASSLWGGEQFF. The CDR3 nucleotides are TGTGCCAGCAGCTTATGGGGGGGTGAGCAGTTCTTC. Looking up the rest from reference TRBV7-3 and TRBJ2-1 gives the full variable domain: GAGVSQTPSNKVTEKGKYVELRCDPISGHTALYWYRQSLGQGPEFLIYFQGTGAADDSGLPNDRFFAVRPEGSVSTLKIQRTERGDSAVYLCASSLWGGEQFFGPGTRLTVL.

This clonotype has ten or more counts. The V and J genes are TRBV28 and TRBJ2-7, with 8 bases lining up with TRBD1. This CDR3 region has 15 residues. CDR1 and CDR2 (germline): MDHEN, SYDVKM. V lost 6 bases to trimming and J lost 0 bases; unmatched junction nucleotides: 7. The CDR3 nucleotides read TGTGCCAGCAGCCCGACAGGGGCGGGCTCCTACGAGCAGTACTTC. This encodes CASSPTGAGSYEQYF.

This clonotype has at least ten counts. The chain recombines TRBV27 with TRBJ2-2, with a weak D call TRBD1 (5 bases). Germline V lookup: CDR1 MNHEY, CDR2 SMNVEV (reference sequence). CDR3 length: 17 amino acids. Trimming removed 5 bases from V and 2 bases from J, with 18 bases in between. The CDR3: CASSPTYRQPNTGELFF. CDR3 DNA sequence: TGTGCCAGCAGTCCAACCTATAGACAGCCCAACACCGGGGAGCTGTTTTTT.

This clonotype was picked up one time. V gene TRBV20-1 combines with J gene TRBJ2-1; D possibly corresponds to TRBD1 (5 bases). Trimming stripped 0 bases from V and 5 bases from J, with 8 bases between. The CDR3 is 13 residues long. In germline, CDR1 is DFQATT, CDR2 SNEGSKA (reference sequence). CDR3: CSARDPRDNEQFF. Here the CDR3 DNA reads TGCAGTGCTAGAGATCCCAGGGACAATGAGCAGTTCTTC.

Regarding this clonotype: A far larger clone is one nucleotide away, so this likely arose from a read error. V and J are TRBV6-4 and TRBJ1-2; no clear D gene. Germline CDR1 MRHNA, CDR2 SNTAGT. CDR3 size: 13 residues. CDR3 DNA: TGTGCCAGCAGTTACTCAGTAGACCATGGCTACACCTTC. Translating gives CASSYSVDHGYTF.

This clonotype was observed at least ten times. The rearrangement uses TRBV7-3 and TRBJ2-2; the D is unclear. CDR1 SGHTA and CDR2 FQGTGA come from the germline V gene. This CDR3 comprises 14 residues. The V gene lost 3 bases and the J gene lost 1 base, with 6 bases spanning the gap. Here the CDR3 DNA reads TGTGCCAGCAGCTTGGACGGGAACACCGGGGAGCTGTTTTTT. Encoded protein: CASSLDGNTGELFF.

The rearrangement uses TRBV6-1 and TRBJ2-2; D is possibly TRBD2 (6 bases). This CDR3 has 15 amino acids. Trimming took off 1 base at V and 5 bases at J, with 11 bases between the two ends. The germline V gene encodes CDR1 MNHNS and CDR2 SASEGT. CDR3 DNA sequence: TGTGCCAGCAGTGAAGGGAGGGTTGGGACCGGGGAGCTGTTTTTT. Protein product: CASSEGRVGTGELFF.

This clonotype was seen ten or more times. The chain is built from TRBV24-1 and TRBJ2-2; 8 bases match TRBD1. Germline assignment: CDR1 KGHDR and CDR2 SFDVKD. This CDR3 region has 16 residues. V trimming: 7 bases; J trimming: 3 bases; junction bases outside the gene matches: 9. CDR3 in DNA: TGTGCCACCAGGGACAGGGAATTCGGGGACACCGGGGAGCTGTTTTTT. Residues: CATRDREFGDTGELFF.

The CDR3: CASARIGTNTGELFF. The CDR3 nucleotides are TGTGCCAGCGCGCGCATAGGGACGAACACCGGGGAGCTGTTTTTT. The chain is built from TRBV27 and TRBJ2-2, with no clear D. Germline assignment: CDR1 MNHEY and CDR2 SMNVEV (reference sequence). The V end lost 8 bases, the J end lost 0 bases, and 13 bases lay between the germline ends. The CDR3 is 15 amino acids.

Note on this clonotype: A read error may account for a junction end that differs from germline. The J gene is TRBJ2-7, the V gene TRBV28; 7 bases are shared with TRBD2. Germline CDR1 is MDHEN and CDR2 is SYDVKM. The length of the CDR3 is 15 residues. CDR3 in DNA: TGTGCCAGCAGTTTATGGGGGCCGGGACTACTAGAGCATTACTTC. This encodes CASSLWGPGLLEHYF.

This clonotype has at least ten counts. The V and J genes are TRBV7-2 and TRBJ2-3; D may be TRBD2 (6 bases). The germline V gene has CDR1 SGHTA and CDR2 FQGNSA. This CDR3 is 15 amino acids long. V was cut by 0 bases and J by 8 bases, with 15 bases left in between. CDR3 protein: CASSLAGGVDGTQYF. DNA for the CDR3: TGTGCCAGCAGCTTAGCGGGCGGGGTTGATGGTACGCAGTATTTT.

A note on this clonotype: A much bigger clone sits one base away, suggesting this may be a read error. This chain's CDR3 is CASSFQYSQETQYF. CDR3 coding DNA: TGTGCCAGCAGCTTTCAGTACAGTCAAGAGACCCAGTACTTC. The chain recombines TRBV7-2 with TRBJ2-5; D remains unclear. V lost 3 bases and J 2 bases, leaving 10 bases between the germline ends. The germline CDR1 and CDR2 sequences are SGHTA and FQGNSA. CDR3 length: 14 amino acids.

The table lists this clonotype with many counts. V usage is TRBV29-1 and J usage is TRBJ1-2; the D gene is possibly TRBD1 (5 bases). CDR1 SQVTM and CDR2 ANQGSEA come from the germline V gene. Trimming pared 3 bases from V and 6 bases from J, leaving 14 bases between. This CDR3 is 13 amino acids long. The CDR3 bases are TGCAGCGTTGATGGTTGGGGGGTGGATGGCTACACCTTC. Translating gives CSVDGWGVDGYTF. Based on the CDR3 plus reference TRBV29-1 and TRBJ1-2, the full variable domain is SAVISQKPSRDICQRGTSLTIQCQVDSQVTMMFWYRQQPGQSLTLIATANQGSEATYESGFVIDKFPISRPNLTFSTLTVSNMSPEDSSIYLCSVDGWGVDGYTFGSGTRLTVV.

This clonotype has at least ten counts. At one end the junction does not follow the germline gene, possibly because of a read error. The genes are TRBV7-9 and TRBJ2-1; TRBD2 agrees at 9 bases. Germline values: CDR1 SEHNR, CDR2 FQNEAQ (reference sequence). The CDR3 runs 12 residues. This CDR3 is CASSLEGLARLF. The CDR3 nucleotides read TGTGCCAGCAGCTTAGAGGGACTAGCCCGGCTCTTC.

The chain joins TRBV12-3 or TRBV12-4 to TRBJ2-7, with D maybe TRBD2 (5 bases). V lost 7 bases, J lost 7 bases, and 20 bases lay in between. The CDR3 covers 14 residues. The CDR3 sequence is CASILKGLAREQYF. CDR3 nucleotides: TGTGCCAGCATTTTGAAAGGGCTAGCTCGGGAGCAGTACTTC.

This clonotype appeared many times. This sequence joins TRBV24-1 and TRBJ2-3; D is ambiguous. Trimming took 3 bases from V and 0 from J, leaving 12 bases between them. CDR3 size: 16 residues. Germline loops: CDR1 KGHDR, CDR2 SFDVKD. The CDR3 DNA sequence: TGTGCCACCAGTGATGAGGACCGATCAAGCACAGATACGCAGTATTTT. Protein: CATSDEDRSSTDTQYF.

As to this clonotype: A read error is likely here: a far larger clone is one base away. V and J are TRBV6-2 or TRBV6-3 and TRBJ1-6, with D perhaps TRBD1 (5 bases). Trimming took 6 bases from V and 7 from J, leaving 13 bases between them. In germline, CDR1 is MNHEY, CDR2 SVGEGT. CDR3 length: 14 amino acids. Written as DNA, the CDR3 is TGTGCCAGCAGCCCGTCCCGGGGGAATTCACCCCTCCACTTT. Amino acid sequence: CASSPSRGNSPLHF.

J is TRBJ1-1 and V is TRBV29-1, with D unclear. Germline CDR1 is SQVTM and CDR2 is ANQGSEA. V lost 5 bases and J lost 2, with 12 bases in between. CDR3 length: 13 amino acids. This CDR3 reads CSVWVGRNTEAFF. CDR3 sequence (DNA): TGCAGCGTTTGGGTCGGCAGAAACACTGAAGCTTTCTTT.

J is TRBJ2-3 and V is TRBV6-2 or TRBV6-3; D is undetermined. Trimming took off 4 bases at V and 0 bases at J, with 2 bases between the two ends. This CDR3 spans 12 amino acids. Looked up from germline, CDR1 is MNHEY and CDR2 is SVGEGT. The CDR3 spells CASSSSTDTQYF. Written as DNA, the CDR3 is TGTGCCAGCAGTTCTAGCACAGATACGCAGTATTTT.

This clonotype came up many times. The V and J genes are TRBV15 and TRBJ1-2; 8 nucleotides line up with TRBD1. J gave up 8 bases and V 0 bases, and 2 bases lay outside the gene matches. This CDR3 comprises 13 residues. Germline V gives CDR1 LNHNV, CDR2 YYDKDF (reference sequence). The CDR3 DNA sequence: TGTGCCACCAGCAGAGAGGACAGGGTCGGCTACACCTTC. Translated: CATSREDRVGYTF.